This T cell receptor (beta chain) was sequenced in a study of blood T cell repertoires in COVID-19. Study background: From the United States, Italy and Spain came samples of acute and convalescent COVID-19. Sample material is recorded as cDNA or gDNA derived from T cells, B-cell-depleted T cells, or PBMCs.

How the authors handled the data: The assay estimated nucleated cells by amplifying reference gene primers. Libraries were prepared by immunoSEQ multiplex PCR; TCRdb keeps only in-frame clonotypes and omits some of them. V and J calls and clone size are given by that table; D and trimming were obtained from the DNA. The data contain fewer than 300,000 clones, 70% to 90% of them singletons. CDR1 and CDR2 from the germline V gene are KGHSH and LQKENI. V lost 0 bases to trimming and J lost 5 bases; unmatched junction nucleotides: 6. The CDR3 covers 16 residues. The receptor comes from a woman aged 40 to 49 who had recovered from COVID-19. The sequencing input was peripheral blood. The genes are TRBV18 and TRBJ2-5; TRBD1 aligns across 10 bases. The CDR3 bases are TGTGCCAGCTCACCACCGGGACAGGGGTTTGGGGAGACCCAGTACTTC. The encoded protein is CASSPPGQGFGETQYF. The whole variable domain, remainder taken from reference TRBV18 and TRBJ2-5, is NAGVMQNPRHLVRRRGQEARLRCSPMKGHSHVYWYRQLPEEGLKFMVYLQKENIIDESGMPKERFSAEFPKEGPSILRIQQVVRGDSAAYFCASSPPGQGFGETQYFGPGTRLLVL.